This T cell receptor (beta chain) originates from a study of blood T cell repertoires in COVID-19. Study-wide context: COVID-19 samples from acute and convalescent phases originated in the United States, Italy and Spain. Sources were T cells, B-cell-depleted T cells, or PBMCs; the material itself was cDNA or gDNA.

Deletions cut 2 bases from V and 3 bases from J, with 7 bases between. The CDR3 consists of 13 residues. Germline V gene lookup returns CDR1 SGHTA and CDR2 FQGNSA. In the original workflow: Quantification of nucleated cells was approximated via reference gene primer amplification. Using immunoSEQ multiplex PCR, the repertoire was profiled, and TCRdb retains in-frame clones only, with some absent. That table furnishes V, J and clone size, whereas the DNA furnished D and trimming. The sample shows about 180,000 clones, 87% of them seen only once. The gene calls are TRBV7-2 and TRBJ1-2; D gene uncertain. The sequenced sample consisted of peripheral blood. This clonotype was sampled from a woman between 50 and 59 years old with acute or convalescent COVID-19. CDR3 sequence (DNA): TGTGCCAGCAGCTTACCTCAGTACTATGGCTACACCTTC. It encodes CASSLPQYYGYTF.